The clone carrying this T cell receptor (beta chain) has just a few counts. The antigen remains unidentified. Each CDR3 protein gets one entry after TCRdb re-called the RT-PCR reads with MiXCR. Here the sample spans 610,000 or so distinct CDR3 sequences, 14% being singletons. This sample is part of a study of response to subunit inactivated influenza vaccine. Notes on the study in general: The authors proposed limited new T cell recruitment per seasonal influenza vaccination.

The CDR3 is 15 residues long. From germline, CDR1 is LGHNA and CDR2 YSLEER. Trimming pared 0 bases from V and 3 bases from J, leaving 10 bases between. This specimen consisted of PBMCs from blood, obtained less than 13 days after vaccination. This receptor was taken from a man aged 50 to 59 who received an inactivated influenza vaccine. This chain uses TRBV4-3 with TRBJ2-3; no firm D call. CDR3 nucleotides: TGCGCCAGCAGCCAAGAATTCGTCATAACAGATACGCAGTATTTT. This translates into CASSQEFVITDTQYF.